This TCR beta chain comes out of a study of shared clonotypes between healthy human individuals. Study in general: Per-donor plates numbered three CD4 naive, three CD4 memory, two CD8 naive and one CD8 memory. Findings and caveats of the study: Naive CD4 clonotype sharing across several donors was 5% to 6%. Donor clonotype sharing was expected to depend on sequencing depth.

On this clone: Its matching antigen is unknown.

The repertoire was sequenced with immunoSEQ multiplex PCR; TCRdb's copy has only in-frame clones and lacks some. The table lists some 2,000,000 clones, approximately 94% of them singletons, with roughly 0.13% in the top ten. This TCR derives from a man aged 18 to 30 in good health. Sequenced input: naive CD4+ T cells sorted from blood. Sample subset: CD45RA+ positively selected.

CDR3: CASSYEGLAGRYEQYF. CDR3 sequence (DNA): TGCGCCAGCAGCTACGAGGGACTAGCGGGGAGATACGAGCAGTACTTC. J is TRBJ2-7 and V is TRBV5-1; 13 positions match TRBD2. CDR1 and CDR2 (germline): SGHRS, YFSETQ. After removal of 3 bases from V and 4 bases from J, the junction contained 7 bases not matched to a gene. This CDR3 region has 16 residues. The complete variable domain, with remaining parts taken from reference TRBV5-1 and TRBJ2-7, reads KAGVTQTPRYLIKTRGQQVTLSCSPISGHRSVSWYQQTPGQGLQFLFEYFSETQRNKGNFPGRFSGRQFSNSRSEMNVSTLELGDSALYLCASSYEGLAGRYEQYFGPGTRLTVT.